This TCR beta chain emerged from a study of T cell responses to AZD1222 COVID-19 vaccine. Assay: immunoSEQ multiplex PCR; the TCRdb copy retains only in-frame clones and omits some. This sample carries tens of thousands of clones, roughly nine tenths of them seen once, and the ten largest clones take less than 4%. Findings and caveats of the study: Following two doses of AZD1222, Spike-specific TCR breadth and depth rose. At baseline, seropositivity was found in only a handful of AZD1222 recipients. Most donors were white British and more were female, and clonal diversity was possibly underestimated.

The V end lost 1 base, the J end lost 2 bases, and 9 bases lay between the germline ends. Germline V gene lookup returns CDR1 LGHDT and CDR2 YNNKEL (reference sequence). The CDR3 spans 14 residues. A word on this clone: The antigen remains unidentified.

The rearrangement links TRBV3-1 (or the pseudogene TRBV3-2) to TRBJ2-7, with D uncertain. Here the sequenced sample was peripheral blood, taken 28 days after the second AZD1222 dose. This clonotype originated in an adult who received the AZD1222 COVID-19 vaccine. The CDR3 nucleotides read TGTGCCAGCAGCCAAGGGCTCACCGCCTACGAGCAGTACTTC. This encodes CASSQGLTAYEQYF.